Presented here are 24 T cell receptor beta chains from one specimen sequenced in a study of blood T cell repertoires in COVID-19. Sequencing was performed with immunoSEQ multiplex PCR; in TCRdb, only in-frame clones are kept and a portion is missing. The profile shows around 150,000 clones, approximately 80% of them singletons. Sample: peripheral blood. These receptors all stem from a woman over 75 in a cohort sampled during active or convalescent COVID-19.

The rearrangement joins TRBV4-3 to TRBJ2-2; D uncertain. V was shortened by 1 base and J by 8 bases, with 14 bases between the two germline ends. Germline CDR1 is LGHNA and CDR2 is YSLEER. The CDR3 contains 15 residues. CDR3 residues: CASSQVVMRRGELFF. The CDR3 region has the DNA TGCGCCAGCAGCCAAGTGGTTATGAGGCGAGGGGAGCTGTTTTTT.

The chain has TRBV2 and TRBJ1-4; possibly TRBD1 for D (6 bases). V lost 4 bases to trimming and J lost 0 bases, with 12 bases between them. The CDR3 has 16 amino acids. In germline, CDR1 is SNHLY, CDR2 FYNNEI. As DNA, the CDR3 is TGTGCCAGCAGTGGGGACATCCCAGCAACTAATGAAAAACTGTTTTTT. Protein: CASSGDIPATNEKLFF.

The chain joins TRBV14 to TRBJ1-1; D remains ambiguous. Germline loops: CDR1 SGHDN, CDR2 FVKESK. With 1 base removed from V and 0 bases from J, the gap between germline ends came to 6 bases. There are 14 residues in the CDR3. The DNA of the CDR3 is TGTGCCAGCAGCCAAGCCGGGATGAACACTGAAGCTTTCTTT. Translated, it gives CASSQAGMNTEAFF.

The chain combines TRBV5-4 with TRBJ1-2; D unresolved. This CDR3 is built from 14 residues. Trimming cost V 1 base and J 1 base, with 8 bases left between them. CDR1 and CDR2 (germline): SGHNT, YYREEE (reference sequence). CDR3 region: CASSLLTHNYGYTF. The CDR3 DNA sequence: TGTGCCAGCAGCTTGCTTACTCATAACTATGGCTACACCTTC.

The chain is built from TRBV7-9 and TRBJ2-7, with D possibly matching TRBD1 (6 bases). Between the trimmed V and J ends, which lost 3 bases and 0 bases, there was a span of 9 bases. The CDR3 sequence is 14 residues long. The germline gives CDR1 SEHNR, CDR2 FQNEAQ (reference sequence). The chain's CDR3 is CASSLSDSSYEQYF. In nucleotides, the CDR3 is TGTGCCAGCAGCTTGTCGGACAGCTCCTACGAGCAGTACTTC. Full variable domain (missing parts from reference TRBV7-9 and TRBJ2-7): DTGVSQNPRHKITKRGQNVTFRCDPISEHNRLYWYRQTLGQGPEFLTYFQNEAQLEKSRLLSDRFSAERPKGSFSTLEIQRTEQGDSAMYLCASSLSDSSYEQYFGPGTRLTVT.

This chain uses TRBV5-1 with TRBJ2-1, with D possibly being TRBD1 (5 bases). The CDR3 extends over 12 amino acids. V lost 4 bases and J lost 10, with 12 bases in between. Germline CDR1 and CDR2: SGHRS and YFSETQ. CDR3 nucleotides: TGCGCCAGCAGCCACACGACAGAAGAGCAGTTCTTC. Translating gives CASSHTTEEQFF.

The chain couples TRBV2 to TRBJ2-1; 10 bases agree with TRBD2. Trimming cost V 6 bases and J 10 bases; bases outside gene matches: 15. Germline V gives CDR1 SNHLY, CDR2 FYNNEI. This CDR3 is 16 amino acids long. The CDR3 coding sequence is TGTGCCAGCAGCGTTTCAGGGTCTAGCGGGGGCCGAGAGCAGTTCTTC. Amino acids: CASSVSGSSGGREQFF.

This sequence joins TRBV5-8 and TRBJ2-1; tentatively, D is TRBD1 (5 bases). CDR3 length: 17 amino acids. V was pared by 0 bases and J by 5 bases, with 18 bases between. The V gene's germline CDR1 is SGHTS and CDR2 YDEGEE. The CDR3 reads CASSLAPFRQGDNEQFF. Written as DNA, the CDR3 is TGTGCCAGCAGCTTGGCCCCGTTTAGGCAGGGTGACAATGAGCAGTTCTTC.

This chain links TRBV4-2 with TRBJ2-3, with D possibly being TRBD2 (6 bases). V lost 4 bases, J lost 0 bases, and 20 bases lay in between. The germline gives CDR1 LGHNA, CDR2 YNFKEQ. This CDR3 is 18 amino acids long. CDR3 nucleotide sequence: TGTGCCAGCAGCCCCCTTGGAGCGGGTCGAGCTAGCACAGATACGCAGTATTTT. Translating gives CASSPLGAGRASTDTQYF.

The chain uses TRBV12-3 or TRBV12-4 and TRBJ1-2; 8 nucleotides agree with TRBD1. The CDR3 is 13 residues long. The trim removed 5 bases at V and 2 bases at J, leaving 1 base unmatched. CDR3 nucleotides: TGTGCCAGCAGTCAGGGGGCCAACTATGGCTACACCTTC. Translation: CASSQGANYGYTF.

The DNA of the CDR3 is TGCGCCAGCAGCCAGCGGGACGGGACCTACGAGCAGTACTTC. Translated: CASSQRDGTYEQYF. This chain links TRBV4-1 with TRBJ2-7; TRBD2 might be the D (6 bases). V lost 3 bases to trimming and J lost 2 bases, with 11 bases between them. CDR1 is MGHRA, CDR2 YSYEKL, per germline. This CDR3 is 14 amino acids long.

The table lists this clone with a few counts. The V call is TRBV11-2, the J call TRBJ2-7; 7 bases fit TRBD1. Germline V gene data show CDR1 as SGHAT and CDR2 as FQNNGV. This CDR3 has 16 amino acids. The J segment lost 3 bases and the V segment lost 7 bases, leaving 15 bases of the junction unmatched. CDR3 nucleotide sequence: TGTGCCAGCACTCCCTTTCTGGGACAGAGCAACTACGAGCAGTACTTC. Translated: CASTPFLGQSNYEQYF.

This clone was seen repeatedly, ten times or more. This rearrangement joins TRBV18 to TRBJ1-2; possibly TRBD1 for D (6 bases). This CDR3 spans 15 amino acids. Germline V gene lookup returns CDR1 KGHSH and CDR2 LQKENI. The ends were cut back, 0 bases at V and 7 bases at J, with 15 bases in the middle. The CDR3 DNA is TGTGCCAGCTCACCACCCGACAGACTCAGGGGTGGCTACACCTTC. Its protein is CASSPPDRLRGGYTF.

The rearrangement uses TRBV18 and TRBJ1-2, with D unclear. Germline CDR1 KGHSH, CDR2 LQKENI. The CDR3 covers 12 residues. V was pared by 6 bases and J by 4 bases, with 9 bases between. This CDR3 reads CASSRGGYGYTF. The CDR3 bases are TGTGCCAGCTCCCGGGGTGGCTATGGCTACACCTTC.

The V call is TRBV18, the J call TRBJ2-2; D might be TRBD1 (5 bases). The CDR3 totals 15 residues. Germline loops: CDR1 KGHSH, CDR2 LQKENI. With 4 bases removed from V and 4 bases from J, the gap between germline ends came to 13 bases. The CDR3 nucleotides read TGTGCCAGCTCACTTAGACAGAGAGTCACCGGGGAGCTGTTTTTT. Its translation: CASSLRQRVTGELFF. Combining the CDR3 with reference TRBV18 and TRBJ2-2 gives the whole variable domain NAGVMQNPRHLVRRRGQEARLRCSPMKGHSHVYWYRQLPEEGLKFMVYLQKENIIDESGMPKERFSAEFPKEGPSILRIQQVVRGDSAAYFCASSLRQRVTGELFFGEGSRLTVL.

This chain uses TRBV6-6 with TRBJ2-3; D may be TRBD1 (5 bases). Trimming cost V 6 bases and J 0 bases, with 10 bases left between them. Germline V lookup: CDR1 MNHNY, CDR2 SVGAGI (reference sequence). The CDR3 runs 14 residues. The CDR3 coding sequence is TGTGCCAGCAGGGTACAGGCTAGCACAGATACGCAGTATTTT. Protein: CASRVQASTDTQYF.

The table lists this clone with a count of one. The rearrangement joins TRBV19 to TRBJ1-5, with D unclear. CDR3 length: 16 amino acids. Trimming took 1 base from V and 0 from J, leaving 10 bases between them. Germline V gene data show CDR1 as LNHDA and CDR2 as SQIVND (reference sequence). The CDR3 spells CASSIVSGYSNQPQHF. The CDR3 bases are TGTGCCAGTAGTATAGTTTCGGGGTATAGCAATCAGCCCCAGCATTTT.

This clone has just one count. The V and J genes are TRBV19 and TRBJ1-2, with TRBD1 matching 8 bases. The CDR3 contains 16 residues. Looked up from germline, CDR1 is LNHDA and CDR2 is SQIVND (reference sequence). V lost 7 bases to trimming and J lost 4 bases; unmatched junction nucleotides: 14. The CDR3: CASTHPPDREGYGYTF. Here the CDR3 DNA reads TGTGCCAGTACCCACCCCCCGGACAGGGAAGGCTATGGCTACACCTTC.

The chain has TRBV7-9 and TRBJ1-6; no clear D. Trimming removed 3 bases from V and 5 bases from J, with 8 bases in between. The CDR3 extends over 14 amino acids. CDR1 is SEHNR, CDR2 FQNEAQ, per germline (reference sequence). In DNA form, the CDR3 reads TGTGCCAGCAGCTTTAGAGGAGATAATTCACCCCTCCACTTT. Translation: CASSFRGDNSPLHF.

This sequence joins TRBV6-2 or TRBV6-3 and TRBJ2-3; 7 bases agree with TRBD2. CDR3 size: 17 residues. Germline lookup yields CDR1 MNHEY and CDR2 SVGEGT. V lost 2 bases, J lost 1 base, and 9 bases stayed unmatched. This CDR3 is CASSYPHGGWGTDTQYF. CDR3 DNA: TGTGCCAGCAGTTACCCTCACGGGGGGTGGGGCACAGATACGCAGTATTTT.

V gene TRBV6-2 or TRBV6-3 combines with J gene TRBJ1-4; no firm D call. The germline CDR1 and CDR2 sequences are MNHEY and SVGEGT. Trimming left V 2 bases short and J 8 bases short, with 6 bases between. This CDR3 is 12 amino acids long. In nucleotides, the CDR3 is TGTGCCAGCAGTTACACAGCAGAAAAACTGTTTTTT. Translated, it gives CASSYTAEKLFF.

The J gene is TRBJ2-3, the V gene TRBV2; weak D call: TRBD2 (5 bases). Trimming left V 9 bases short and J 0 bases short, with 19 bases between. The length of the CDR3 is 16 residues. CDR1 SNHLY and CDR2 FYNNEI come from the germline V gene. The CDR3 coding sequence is TGTGCCAGTGTGGGCGGGCGAGGCCCTAGCACAGATACGCAGTATTTT. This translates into CASVGGRGPSTDTQYF.

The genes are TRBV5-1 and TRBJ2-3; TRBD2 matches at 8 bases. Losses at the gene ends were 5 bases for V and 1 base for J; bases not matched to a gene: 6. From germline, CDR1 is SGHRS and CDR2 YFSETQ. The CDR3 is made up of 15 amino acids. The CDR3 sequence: CASSDFGRGTDTQYF. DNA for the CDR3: TGCGCCAGCAGTGACTTCGGGAGGGGCACAGATACGCAGTATTTT.

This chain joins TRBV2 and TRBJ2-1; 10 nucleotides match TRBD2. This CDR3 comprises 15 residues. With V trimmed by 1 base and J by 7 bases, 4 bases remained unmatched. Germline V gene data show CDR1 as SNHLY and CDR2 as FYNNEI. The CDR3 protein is CASSEGGTSVNEQFF. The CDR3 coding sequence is TGTGCCAGCAGTGAAGGGGGGACTAGCGTTAATGAGCAGTTCTTC.